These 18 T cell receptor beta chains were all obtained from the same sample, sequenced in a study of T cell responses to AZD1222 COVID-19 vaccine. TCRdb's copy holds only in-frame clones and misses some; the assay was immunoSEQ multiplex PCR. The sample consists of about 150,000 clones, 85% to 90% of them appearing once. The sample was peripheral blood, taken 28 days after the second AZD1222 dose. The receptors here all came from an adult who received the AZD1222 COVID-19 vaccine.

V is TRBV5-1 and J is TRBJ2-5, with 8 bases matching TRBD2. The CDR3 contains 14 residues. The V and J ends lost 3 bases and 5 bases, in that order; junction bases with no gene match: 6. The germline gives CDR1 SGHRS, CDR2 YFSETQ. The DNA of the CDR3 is TGCGCCAGCAGCTCAAGAGCGGGGGCGGAGACCCAGTACTTC. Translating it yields CASSSRAGAETQYF.

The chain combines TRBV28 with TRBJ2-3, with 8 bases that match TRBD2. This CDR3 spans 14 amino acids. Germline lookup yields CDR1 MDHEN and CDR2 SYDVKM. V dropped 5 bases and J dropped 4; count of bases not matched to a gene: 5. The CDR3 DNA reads TGTGCCAGCAGTGCGGGAGGCCCTGCAGATACGCAGTATTTT. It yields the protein CASSAGGPADTQYF.

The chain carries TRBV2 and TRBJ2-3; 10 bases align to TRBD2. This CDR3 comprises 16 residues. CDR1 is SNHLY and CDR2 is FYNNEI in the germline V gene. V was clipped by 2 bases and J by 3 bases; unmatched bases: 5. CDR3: CASSEHGLAETDTQYF. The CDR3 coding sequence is TGTGCCAGCAGTGAACACGGACTAGCGGAGACAGATACGCAGTATTTT. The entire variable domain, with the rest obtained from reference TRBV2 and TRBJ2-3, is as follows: EPEVTQTPSHQVTQMGQEVILRCVPISNHLYFYWYRQILGQKVEFLVSFYNNEISEKSEIFDDQFSVERPDGSNFTLKIRSTKLEDSAMYFCASSEHGLAETDTQYFGPGTRLTVL.

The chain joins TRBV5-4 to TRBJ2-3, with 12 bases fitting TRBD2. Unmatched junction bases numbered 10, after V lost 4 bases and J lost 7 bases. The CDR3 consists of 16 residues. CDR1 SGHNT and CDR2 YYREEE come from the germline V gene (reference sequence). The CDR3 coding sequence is TGTGCCAGCAGCACCCCCGGGACTAGCGGGTTAAATACGCAGTATTTT. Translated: CASSTPGTSGLNTQYF.

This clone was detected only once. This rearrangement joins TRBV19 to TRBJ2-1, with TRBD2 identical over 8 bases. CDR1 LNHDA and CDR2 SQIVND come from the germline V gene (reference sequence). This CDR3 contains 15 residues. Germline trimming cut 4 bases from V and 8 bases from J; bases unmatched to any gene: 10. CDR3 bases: TGTGCCAGTAGTACCGGGACTAGATTTTACGATGAGCAGTTCTTC. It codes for CASSTGTRFYDEQFF.

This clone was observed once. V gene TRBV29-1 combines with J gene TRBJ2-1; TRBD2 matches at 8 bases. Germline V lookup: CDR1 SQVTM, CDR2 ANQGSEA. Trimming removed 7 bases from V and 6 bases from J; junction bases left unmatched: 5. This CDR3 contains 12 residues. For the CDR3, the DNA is TGCAGCGCCGGGACTAGGGGCAATGAGCAGTTCTTC. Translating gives CSAGTRGNEQFF.

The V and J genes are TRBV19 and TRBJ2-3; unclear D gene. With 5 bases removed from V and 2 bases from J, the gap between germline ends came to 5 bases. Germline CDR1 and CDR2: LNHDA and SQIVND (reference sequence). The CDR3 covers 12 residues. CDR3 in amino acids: CASSQNTDTQYF. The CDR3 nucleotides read TGTGCCAGTAGTCAGAACACAGATACGCAGTATTTT.

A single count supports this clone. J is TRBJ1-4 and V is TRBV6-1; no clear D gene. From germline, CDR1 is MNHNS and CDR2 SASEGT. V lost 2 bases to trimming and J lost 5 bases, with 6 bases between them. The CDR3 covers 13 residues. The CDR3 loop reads CASSEQLNEKLFF. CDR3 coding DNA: TGTGCCAGCAGTGAACAGTTAAATGAAAAACTGTTTTTT.

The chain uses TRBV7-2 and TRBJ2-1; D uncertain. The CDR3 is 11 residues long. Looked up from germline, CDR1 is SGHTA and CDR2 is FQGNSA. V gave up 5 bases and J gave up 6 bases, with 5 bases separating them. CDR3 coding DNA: TGTGCCAGCAGCGCCTCCAATGAGCAGTTCTTC. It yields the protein CASSASNEQFF.

The CDR3 DNA sequence: TGTGCCAGCAGTGAAGGGCGGAATCCGTCTCTTTCACCCCTCCACTTT. Residues: CASSEGRNPSLSPLHF. The V call is TRBV2, the J call TRBJ1-6; no firm D call. CDR1 is SNHLY, CDR2 FYNNEI, per germline. V lost 1 base, J lost 9 bases, and 16 bases lay in between. CDR3 length equals 16 residues.

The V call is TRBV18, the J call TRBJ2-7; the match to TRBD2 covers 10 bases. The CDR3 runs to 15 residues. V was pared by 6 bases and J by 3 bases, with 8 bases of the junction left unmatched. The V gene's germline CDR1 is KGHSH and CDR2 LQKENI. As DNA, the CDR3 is TGTGCCAGCTCGTATGGACTAGCGGAGTACTACGAGCAGTACTTC. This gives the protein CASSYGLAEYYEQYF.

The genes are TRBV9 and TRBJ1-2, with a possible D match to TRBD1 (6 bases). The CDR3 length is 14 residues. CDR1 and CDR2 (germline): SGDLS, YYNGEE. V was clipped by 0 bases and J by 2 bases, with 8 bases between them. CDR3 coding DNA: TGTGCCAGCAGCGTAGGGACAGCGAACTATGGCTACACCTTC. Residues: CASSVGTANYGYTF.

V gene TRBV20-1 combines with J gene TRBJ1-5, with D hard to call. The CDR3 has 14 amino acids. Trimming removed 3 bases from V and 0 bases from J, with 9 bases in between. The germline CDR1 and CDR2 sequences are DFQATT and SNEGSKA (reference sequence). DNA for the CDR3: TGCAGTGCTAGTAGGGTTTCTAGCAATCAGCCCCAGCATTTT. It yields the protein CSASRVSSNQPQHF.

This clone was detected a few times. The CDR3 DNA reads as TGTGCCAGTAGTATTTCGGGGCATTGGAGGGCGGACACCGGGGAGCTGTTTTTT. Residues: CASSISGHWRADTGELFF. The chain is built from TRBV19 and TRBJ2-2, with D maybe TRBD2 (6 bases). Germline V gives CDR1 LNHDA, CDR2 SQIVND (reference sequence). The CDR3 contains 18 residues. V was shortened by 3 bases and J by 3 bases, with 20 bases between the two germline ends.

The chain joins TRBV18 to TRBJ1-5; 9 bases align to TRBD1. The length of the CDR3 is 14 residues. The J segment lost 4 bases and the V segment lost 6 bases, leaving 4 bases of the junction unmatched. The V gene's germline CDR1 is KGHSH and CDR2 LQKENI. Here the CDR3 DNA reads TGTGCCAGCTCCCTACAGGGGGCTAATCAGCCCCAGCATTTT. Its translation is CASSLQGANQPQHF.

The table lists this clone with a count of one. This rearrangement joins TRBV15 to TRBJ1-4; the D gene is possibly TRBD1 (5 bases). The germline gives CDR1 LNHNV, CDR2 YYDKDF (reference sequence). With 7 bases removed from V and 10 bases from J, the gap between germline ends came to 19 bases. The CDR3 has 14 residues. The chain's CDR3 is CATNDWGREGKLFF. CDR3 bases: TGTGCCACCAACGACTGGGGACGAGAGGGAAAACTGTTTTTT.

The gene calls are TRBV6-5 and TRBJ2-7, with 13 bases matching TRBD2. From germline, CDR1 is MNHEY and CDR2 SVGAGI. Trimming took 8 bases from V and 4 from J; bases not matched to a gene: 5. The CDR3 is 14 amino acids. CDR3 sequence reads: CASATSGRLYEQYF. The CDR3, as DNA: TGTGCCAGCGCGACTAGCGGGAGGTTGTACGAGCAGTACTTC.

CDR3 residues: CASSLSRGVNTEAFF. CDR3 bases: TGTGCCAGCAGCTTGTCCAGGGGGGTGAACACTGAAGCTTTCTTT. The chain is built from TRBV5-4 and TRBJ1-1, with 7 bases lining up with TRBD1. CDR3 length: 15 amino acids. Unmatched junction bases numbered 3, after V lost 1 base and J lost 0 bases. Germline CDR1 and CDR2: SGHNT and YYREEE (reference sequence). The variable domain in full, completed from reference TRBV5-4 and TRBJ1-1, reads ETGVTQSPTHLIKTRGQQVTLRCSSQSGHNTVSWYQQALGQGPQFIFQYYREEENGRGNFPPRFSGLQFPNYSSELNVNALELDDSALYLCASSLSRGVNTEAFFGQGTRLTVV.